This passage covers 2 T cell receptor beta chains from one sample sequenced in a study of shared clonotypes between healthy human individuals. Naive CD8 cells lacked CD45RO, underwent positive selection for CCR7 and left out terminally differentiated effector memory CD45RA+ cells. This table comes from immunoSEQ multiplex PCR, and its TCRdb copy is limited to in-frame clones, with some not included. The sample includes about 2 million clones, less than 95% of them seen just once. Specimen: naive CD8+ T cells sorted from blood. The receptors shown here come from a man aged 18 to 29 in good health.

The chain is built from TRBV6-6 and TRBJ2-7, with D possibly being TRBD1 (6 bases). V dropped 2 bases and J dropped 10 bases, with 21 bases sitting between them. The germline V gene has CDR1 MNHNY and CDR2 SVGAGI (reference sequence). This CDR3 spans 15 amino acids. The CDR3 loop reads CASSYVGIGGQGQYF. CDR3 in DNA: TGTGCCAGCAGTTACGTGGGTATAGGGGGTCAGGGCCAGTACTTC.

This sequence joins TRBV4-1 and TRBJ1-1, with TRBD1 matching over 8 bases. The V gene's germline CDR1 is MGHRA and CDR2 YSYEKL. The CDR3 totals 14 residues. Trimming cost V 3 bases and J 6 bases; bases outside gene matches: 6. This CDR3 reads CASSQDRVLPEAFF. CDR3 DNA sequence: TGCGCCAGCAGCCAGGACAGGGTTTTGCCTGAAGCTTTCTTT.